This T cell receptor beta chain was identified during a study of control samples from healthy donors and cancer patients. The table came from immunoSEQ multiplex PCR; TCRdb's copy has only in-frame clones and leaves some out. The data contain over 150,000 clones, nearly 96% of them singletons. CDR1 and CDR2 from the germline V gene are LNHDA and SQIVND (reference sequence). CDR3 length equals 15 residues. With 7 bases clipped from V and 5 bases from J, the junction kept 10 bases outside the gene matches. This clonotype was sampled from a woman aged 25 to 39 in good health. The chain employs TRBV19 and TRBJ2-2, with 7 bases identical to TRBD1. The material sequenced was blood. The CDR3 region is CASTVDRASTGELFF. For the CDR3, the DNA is TGTGCCAGTACCGTCGACAGGGCAAGTACCGGGGAGCTGTTTTTT.